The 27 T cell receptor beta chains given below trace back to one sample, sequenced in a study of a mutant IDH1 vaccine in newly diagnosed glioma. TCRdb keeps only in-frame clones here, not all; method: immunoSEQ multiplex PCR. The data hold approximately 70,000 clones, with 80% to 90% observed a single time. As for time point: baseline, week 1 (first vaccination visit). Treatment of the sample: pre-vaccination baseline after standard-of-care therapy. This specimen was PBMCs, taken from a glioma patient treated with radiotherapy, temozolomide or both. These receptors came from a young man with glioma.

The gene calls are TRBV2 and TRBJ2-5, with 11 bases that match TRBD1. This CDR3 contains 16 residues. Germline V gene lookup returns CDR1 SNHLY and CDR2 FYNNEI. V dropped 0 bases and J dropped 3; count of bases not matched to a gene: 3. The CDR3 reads CASSEAPGQGEETQYF. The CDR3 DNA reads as TGTGCCAGCAGTGAAGCACCGGGACAGGGGGAAGAGACCCAGTACTTC.

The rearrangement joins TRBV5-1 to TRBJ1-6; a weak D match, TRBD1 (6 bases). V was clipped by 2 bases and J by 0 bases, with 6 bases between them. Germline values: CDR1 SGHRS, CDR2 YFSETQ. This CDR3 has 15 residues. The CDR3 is CASSFRGSYNSPLHF. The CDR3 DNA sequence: TGCGCCAGCAGCTTCAGGGGCTCCTATAATTCACCCCTCCACTTT.

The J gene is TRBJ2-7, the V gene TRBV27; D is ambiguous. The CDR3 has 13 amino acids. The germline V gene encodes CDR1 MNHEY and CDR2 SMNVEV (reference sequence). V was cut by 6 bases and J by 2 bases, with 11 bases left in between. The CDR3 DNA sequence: TGTGCCAGCAGATCGAACCTAGCCTACGAGCAGTACTTC. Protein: CASRSNLAYEQYF.

The DNA of the CDR3 is TGCGCCAGCAGCTTAACGTCAGGGGGACGGTATTCACCCCTCCACTTT. This gives the protein CASSLTSGGRYSPLHF. The chain uses TRBV5-1 and TRBJ1-6, with 7 bases that match TRBD1. Germline CDR1 is SGHRS and CDR2 is YFSETQ. This CDR3 has 16 amino acids. V trimming: 2 bases; J trimming: 8 bases; junction bases outside the gene matches: 10.

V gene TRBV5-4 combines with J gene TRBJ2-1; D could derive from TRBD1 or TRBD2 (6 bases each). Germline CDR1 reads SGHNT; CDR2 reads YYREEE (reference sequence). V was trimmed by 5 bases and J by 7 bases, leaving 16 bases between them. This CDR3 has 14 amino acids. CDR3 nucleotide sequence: TGTGCCAGCAGAGTAAAGGGGGGAGTAAATGAGCAGTTCTTC. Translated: CASRVKGGVNEQFF.

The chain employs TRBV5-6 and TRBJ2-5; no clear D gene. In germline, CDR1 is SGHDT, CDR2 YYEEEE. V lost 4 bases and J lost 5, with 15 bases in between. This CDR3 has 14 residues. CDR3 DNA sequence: TGTGCCAGCAGCCCTACCGACCCCTGGGAGACCCAGTACTTC. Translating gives CASSPTDPWETQYF.

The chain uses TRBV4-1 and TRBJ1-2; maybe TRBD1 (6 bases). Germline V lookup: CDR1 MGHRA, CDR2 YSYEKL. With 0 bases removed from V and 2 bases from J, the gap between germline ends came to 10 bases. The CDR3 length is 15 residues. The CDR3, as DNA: TGCGCCAGCAGCCAAGATTACGGACAGAACTATGGCTACACCTTC. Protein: CASSQDYGQNYGYTF.

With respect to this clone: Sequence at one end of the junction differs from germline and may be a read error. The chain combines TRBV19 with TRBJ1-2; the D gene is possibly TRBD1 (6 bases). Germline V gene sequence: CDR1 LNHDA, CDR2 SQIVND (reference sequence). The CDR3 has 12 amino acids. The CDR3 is CASSIGMTGHHF. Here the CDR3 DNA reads TGTGCCAGTAGTATAGGTATGACGGGACACCACTTC. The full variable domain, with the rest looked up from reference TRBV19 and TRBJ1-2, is DGGITQSPKYLFRKEGQNVTLSCEQNLNHDAMYWYRQDPGQGLRLIYYSQIVNDFQKGDIAEGYSVSREKKESFPLTVTSAQKNPTAFYLCASSIGMTGHHFGSGTRLTVV.

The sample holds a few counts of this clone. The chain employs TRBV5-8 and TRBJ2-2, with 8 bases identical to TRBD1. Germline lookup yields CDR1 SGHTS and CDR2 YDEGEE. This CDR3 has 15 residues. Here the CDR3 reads CAQQGRGRKAGELFF. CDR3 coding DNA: TGTGCTCAGCAAGGCAGGGGGCGGAAAGCCGGGGAGCTGTTTTTT.

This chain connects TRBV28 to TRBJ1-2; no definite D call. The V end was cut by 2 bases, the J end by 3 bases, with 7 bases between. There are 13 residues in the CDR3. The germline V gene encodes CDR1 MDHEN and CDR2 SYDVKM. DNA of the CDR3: TGTGCCAGCAGTTTAAGTACGGACTATGGCTACACCTTC. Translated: CASSLSTDYGYTF.

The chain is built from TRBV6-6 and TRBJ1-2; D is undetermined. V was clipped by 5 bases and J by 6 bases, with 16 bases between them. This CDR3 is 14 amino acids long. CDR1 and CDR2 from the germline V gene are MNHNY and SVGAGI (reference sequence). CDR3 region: CASSPTRGTDGYTF. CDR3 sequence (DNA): TGTGCCAGCAGTCCGACACGTGGAACTGATGGCTACACCTTC.

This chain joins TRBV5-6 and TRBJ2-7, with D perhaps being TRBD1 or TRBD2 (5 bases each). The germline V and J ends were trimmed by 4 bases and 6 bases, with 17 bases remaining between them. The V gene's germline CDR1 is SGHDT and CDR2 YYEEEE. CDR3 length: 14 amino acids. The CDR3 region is CASSLGVGFGEQYF. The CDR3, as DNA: TGTGCCAGCAGCCTGGGGGTGGGGTTTGGCGAGCAGTACTTC.

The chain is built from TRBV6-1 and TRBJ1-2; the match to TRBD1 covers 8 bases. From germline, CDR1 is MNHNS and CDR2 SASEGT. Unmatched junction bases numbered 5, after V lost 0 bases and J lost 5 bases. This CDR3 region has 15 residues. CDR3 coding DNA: TGTGCCAGCAGTGAAGCCTCTACAGGGGGATATGGCTACACCTTC. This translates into CASSEASTGGYGYTF.

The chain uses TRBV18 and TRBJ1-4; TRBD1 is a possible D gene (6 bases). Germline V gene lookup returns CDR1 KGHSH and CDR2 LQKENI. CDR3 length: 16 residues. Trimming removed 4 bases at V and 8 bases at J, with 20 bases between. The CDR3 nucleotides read TGTGCCAGCTCACTGGGCCCCCCGGGGGGCGTCGAAAAACTGTTTTTT. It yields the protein CASSLGPPGGVEKLFF.

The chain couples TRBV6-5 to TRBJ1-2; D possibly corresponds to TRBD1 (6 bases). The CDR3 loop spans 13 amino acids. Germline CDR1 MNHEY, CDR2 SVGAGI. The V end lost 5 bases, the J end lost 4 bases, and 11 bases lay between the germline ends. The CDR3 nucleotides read TGTGCCAGCAGTCCGACAGGACGCTATGGCTACACCTTC. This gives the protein CASSPTGRYGYTF.

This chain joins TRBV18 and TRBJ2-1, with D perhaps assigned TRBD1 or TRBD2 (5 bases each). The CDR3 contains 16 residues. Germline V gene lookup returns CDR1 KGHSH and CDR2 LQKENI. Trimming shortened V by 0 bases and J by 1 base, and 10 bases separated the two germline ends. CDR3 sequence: CASSPPRGRSYNEQFF. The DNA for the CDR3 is TGTGCCAGCTCACCACCGAGGGGCCGGTCCTACAATGAGCAGTTCTTC.

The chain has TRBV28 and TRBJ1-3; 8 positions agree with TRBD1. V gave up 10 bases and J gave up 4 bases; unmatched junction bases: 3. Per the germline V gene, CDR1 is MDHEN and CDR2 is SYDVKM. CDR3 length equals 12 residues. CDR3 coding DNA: TGTGCCACCAGGGGGCCCGGAAACACCATATATTTT. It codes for CATRGPGNTIYF.

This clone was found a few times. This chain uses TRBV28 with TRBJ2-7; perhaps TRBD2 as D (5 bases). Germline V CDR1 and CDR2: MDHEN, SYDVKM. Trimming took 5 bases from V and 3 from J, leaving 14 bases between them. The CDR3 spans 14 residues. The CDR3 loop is CASSPGGSSYEQYF. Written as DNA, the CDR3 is TGTGCCAGCAGTCCCGGTGGGAGCAGCTACGAGCAGTACTTC.

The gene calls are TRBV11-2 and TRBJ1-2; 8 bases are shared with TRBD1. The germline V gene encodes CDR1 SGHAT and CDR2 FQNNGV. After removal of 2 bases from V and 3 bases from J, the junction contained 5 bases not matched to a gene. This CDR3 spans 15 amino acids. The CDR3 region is CASSLQGAADYGYTF. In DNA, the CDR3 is TGTGCCAGCAGCTTACAGGGGGCGGCGGACTATGGCTACACCTTC. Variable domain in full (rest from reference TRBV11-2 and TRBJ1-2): EAGVAQSPRYKIIEKRQSVAFWCNPISGHATLYWYQQILGQGPKLLIQFQNNGVVDDSQLPKDRFSAERLKGVDSTLKIQPAKLEDSAVYLCASSLQGAADYGYTFGSGTRLTVV.

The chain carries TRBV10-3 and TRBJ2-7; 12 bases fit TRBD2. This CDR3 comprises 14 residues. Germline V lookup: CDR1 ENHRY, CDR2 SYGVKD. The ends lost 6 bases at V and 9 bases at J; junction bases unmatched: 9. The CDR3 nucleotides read TGTGCCATCAGGGAGGCTAGCGGGGGGGCGTGGCAGTACTTC. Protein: CAIREASGGAWQYF.

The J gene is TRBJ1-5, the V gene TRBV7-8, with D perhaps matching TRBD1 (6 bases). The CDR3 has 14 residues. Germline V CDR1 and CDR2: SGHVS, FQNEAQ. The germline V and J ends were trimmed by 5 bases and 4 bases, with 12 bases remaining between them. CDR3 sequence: CASSPNQGNQPQHF. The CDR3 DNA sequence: TGTGCCAGCAGCCCTAATCAGGGGAATCAGCCCCAGCATTTT.

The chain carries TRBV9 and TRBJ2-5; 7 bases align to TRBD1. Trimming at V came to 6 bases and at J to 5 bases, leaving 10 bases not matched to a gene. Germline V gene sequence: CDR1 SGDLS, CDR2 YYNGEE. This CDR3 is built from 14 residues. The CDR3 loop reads CASNPDRAAETQYF. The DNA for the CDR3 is TGTGCCAGCAATCCAGACAGGGCCGCCGAGACCCAGTACTTC.

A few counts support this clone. As DNA, the CDR3 is TGTGCCAGCAGTGGGGCAGGGATCTCTGGAAACACCATATATTTT. This codes for CASSGAGISGNTIYF. The V gene is TRBV2, the J gene TRBJ1-3; possibly TRBD1 for D (5 bases). CDR1 is SNHLY and CDR2 is FYNNEI in the germline V gene. The length of the CDR3 is 15 residues. The V gene lost 4 bases and the J gene lost 0 bases, with 10 bases spanning the gap.

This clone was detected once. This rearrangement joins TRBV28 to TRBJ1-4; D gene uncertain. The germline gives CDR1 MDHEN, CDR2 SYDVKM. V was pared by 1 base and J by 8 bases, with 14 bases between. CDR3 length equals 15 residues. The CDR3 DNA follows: TGTGCCAGCAGTTTATTAACCAAAAAGGACGAAAAACTGTTTTTT. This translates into CASSLLTKKDEKLFF.

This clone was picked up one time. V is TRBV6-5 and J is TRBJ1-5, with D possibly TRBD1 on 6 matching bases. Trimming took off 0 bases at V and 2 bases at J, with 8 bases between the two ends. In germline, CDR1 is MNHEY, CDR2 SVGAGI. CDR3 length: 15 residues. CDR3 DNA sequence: TGTGCCAGCAGTTACTCGGCAGGGGGCAATCAGCCCCAGCATTTT. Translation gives CASSYSAGGNQPQHF.

CDR3 coding DNA: TGCGCCAGCAGCTTGGTGTCCGGGACAGGGAACTATGGCTACACCTTC. Encoded protein: CASSLVSGTGNYGYTF. This chain connects TRBV5-1 to TRBJ1-2; 9 bases agree with TRBD1. CDR1 and CDR2 from the germline V gene are SGHRS and YFSETQ. The CDR3 spans 16 residues. V shed 0 bases, J shed 2 bases, and the junction held 5 bases outside the gene matches.

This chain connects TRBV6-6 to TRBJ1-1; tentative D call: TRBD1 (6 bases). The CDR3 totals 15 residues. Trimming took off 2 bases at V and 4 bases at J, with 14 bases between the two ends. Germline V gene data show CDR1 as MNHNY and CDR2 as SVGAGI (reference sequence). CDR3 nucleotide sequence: TGTGCCAGCAGTTACGGGGGGCAGGGTTTCACTGAAGCTTTCTTT. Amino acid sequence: CASSYGGQGFTEAFF.